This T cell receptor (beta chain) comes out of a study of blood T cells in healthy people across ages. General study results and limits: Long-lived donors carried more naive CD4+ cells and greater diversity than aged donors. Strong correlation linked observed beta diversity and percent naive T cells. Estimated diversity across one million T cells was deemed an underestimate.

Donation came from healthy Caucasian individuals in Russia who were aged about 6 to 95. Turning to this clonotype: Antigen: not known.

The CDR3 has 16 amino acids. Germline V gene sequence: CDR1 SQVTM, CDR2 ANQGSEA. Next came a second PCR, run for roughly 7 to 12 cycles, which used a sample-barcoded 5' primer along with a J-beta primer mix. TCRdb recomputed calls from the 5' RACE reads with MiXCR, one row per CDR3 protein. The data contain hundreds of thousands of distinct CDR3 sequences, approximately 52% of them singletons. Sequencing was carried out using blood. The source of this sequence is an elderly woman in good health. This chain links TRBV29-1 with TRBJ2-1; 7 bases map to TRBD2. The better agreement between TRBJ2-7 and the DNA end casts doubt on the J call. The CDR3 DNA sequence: TGCAGCGCCGGGACTACCGGACAAATCTCCTACAATGAGCAGTACTTC. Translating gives CSAGTTGQISYNEQYF.